This T cell receptor beta chain was obtained from a study of T cells in Graves' hyperthyroidism and ophthalmopathy. Study observations and caveats: Also found in blood were most expanded thyroid clonotypes above 0.001.

The V gene's germline CDR1 is LGHDT and CDR2 YNNKEL (reference sequence). Deletions cut 1 base from V and 5 bases from J, with 17 bases between. The CDR3 is 16 residues long. TCR beta CDR3 regions were amplified from RNA transcripts. Researchers ran a first-round RT-PCR on the TCR CDR3 using the HTBI primer set. From the multiplex PCR reads, TCRdb called clonotypes with MiXCR, one entry per CDR3 protein. The repertoire holds hundreds of thousands of distinct CDR3 sequences, with around 17% as singletons. This clonotype was detected ten times or more. Its antigen is not known. This chain connects TRBV3-1 to TRBJ2-5; D is possibly TRBD2 (6 bases). What was sequenced was blood. This clonotype was obtained from a woman under 30 with Graves' ophthalmopathy. The chain's CDR3 is CASSQGGTLGRETQYF. The CDR3 DNA reads as TGTGCCAGCAGCCAAGGTGGGACTCTCGGGCGGGAGACCCAGTACTTC.